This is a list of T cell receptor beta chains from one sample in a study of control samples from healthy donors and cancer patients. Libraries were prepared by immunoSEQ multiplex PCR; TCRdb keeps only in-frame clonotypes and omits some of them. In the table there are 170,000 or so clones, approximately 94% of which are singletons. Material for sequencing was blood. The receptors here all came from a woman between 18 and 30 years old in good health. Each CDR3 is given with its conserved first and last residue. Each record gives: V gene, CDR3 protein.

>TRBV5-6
CASSSADRGGHEQYF
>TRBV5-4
CASSSPTSEPSTDTQYF
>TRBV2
CASRAVSGVQPQHF
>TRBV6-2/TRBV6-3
CASSSTPRDAVSSYEQYF
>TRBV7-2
CASSLGWRGGYNEQFF
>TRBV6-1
CASSEFTTPGGEGDEQFF
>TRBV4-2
CASSQDVGTYNSPLHF
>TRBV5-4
CASSQKRGSYEQYF
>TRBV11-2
CASSLGNEQFF
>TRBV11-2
CASSLGGGPTTNEKLFF
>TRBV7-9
CASSLNPTDTQYF
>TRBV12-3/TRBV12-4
CASSPGPEAFF
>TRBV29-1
CSVATTRTGAANEKLFF
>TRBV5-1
CASSEGQFMNTEAFF
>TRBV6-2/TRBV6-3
CASSSGTVSNQPQHF
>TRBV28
CATGASGLLGKTQYF
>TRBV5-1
CASSLGQYNEQFF
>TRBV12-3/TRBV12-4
CASSLFRGSAQHF